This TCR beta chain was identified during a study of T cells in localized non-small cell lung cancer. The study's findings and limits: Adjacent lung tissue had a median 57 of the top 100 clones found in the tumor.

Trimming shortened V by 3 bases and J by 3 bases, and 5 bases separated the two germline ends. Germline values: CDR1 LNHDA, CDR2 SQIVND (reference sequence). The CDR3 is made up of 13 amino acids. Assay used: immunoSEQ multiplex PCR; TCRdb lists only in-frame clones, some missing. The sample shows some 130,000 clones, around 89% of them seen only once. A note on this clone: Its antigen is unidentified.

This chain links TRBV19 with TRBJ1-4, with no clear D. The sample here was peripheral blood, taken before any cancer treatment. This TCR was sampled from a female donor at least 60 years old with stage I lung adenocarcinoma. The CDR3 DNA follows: TGTGCCAGTAGTATCTTGGCTAATGAAAAACTGTTTTTT. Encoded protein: CASSILANEKLFF.